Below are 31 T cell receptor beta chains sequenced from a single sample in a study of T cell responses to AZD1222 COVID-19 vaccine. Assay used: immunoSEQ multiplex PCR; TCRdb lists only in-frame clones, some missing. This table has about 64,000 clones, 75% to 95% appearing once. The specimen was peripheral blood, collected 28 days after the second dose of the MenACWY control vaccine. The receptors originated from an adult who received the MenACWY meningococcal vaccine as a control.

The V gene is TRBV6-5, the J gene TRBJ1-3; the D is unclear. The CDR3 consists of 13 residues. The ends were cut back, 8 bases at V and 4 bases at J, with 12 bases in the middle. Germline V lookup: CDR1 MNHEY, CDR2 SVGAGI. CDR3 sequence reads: CASVPPGGNTIYF. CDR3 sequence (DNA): TGTGCCAGCGTCCCGCCGGGCGGAAACACCATATATTTT.

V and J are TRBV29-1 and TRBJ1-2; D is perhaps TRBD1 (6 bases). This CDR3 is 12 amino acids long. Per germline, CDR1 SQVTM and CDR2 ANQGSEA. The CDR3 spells CAAGAPLDGYTF. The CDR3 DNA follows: TGCGCGGCAGGGGCACCCCTGGACGGCTACACCTTC.

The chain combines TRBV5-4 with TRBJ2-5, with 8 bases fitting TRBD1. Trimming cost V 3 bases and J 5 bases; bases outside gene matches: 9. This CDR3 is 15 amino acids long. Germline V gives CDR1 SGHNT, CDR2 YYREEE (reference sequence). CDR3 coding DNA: TGTGCCAGCAGCTCTACCGGGACAGGTCGTGAGACCCAGTACTTC. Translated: CASSSTGTGRETQYF.

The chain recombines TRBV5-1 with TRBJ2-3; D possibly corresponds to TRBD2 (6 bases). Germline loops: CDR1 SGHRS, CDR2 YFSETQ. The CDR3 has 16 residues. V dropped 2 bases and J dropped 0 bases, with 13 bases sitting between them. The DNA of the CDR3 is TGCGCCAGCAGCTTAGAACCGGGACTCAGCACAGATACGCAGTATTTT. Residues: CASSLEPGLSTDTQYF.

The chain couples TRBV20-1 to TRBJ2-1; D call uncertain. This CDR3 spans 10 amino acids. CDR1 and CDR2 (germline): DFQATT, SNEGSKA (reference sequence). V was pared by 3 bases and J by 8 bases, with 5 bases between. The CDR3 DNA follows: TGCAGTGCTAGTGACCATGAGCAGTTCTTC. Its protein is CSASDHEQFF.

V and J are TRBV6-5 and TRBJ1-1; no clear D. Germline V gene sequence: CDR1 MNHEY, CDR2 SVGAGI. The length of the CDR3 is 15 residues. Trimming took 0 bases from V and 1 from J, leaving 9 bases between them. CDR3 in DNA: TGTGCCAGCAGTTACTCGGCGGGAGGGAACACTGAAGCTTTCTTT. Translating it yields CASSYSAGGNTEAFF.

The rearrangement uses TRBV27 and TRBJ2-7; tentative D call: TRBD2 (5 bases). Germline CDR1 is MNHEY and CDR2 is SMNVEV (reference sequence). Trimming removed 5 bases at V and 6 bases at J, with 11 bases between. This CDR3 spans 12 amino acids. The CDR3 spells CASSPGVGEQYF. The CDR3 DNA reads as TGTGCCAGCAGTCCCGGGGTTGGCGAGCAGTACTTC.

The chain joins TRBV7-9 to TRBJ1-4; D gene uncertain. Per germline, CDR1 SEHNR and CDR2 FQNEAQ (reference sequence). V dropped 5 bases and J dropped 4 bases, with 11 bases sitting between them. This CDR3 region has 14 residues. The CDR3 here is CASSKDGLNEKLFF. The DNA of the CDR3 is TGTGCCAGCAGCAAGGACGGACTTAATGAAAAACTGTTTTTT. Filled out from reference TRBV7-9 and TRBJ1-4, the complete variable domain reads DTGVSQNPRHKITKRGQNVTFRCDPISEHNRLYWYRQTLGQGPEFLTYFQNEAQLEKSRLLSDRFSAERPKGSFSTLEIQRTEQGDSAMYLCASSKDGLNEKLFFGSGTQLSVL.

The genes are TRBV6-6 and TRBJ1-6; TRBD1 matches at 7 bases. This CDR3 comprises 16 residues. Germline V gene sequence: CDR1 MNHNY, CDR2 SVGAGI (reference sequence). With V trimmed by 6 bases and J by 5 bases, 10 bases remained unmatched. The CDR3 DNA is TGTGCCAGCAGATCCTCGGACAGGCTGCATAATTCACCCCTCCACTTT. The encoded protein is CASRSSDRLHNSPLHF.

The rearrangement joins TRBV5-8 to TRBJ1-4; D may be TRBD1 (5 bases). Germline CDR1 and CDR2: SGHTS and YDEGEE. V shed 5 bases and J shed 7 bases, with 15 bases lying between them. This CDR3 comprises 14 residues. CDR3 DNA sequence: TGTGCCAGCAGTCAAACAGGATTTGGTGAAAAACTGTTTTTT. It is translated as CASSQTGFGEKLFF.

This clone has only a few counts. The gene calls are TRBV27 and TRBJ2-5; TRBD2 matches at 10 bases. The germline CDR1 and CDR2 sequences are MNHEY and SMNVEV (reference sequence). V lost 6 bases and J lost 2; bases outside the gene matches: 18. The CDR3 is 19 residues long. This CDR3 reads CASSSLVAGGSFIQETQYF. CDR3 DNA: TGTGCCAGCAGCTCGCTTGTAGCGGGAGGTTCATTTATACAAGAGACCCAGTACTTC.

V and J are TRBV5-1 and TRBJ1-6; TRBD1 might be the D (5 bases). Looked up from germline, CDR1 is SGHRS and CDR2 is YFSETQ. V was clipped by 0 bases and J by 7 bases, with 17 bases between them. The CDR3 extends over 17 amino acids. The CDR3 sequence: CASSLDTPGLRNSPLHF. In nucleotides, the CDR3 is TGCGCCAGCAGCTTGGACACGCCGGGACTGAGGAATTCACCCCTCCACTTT.

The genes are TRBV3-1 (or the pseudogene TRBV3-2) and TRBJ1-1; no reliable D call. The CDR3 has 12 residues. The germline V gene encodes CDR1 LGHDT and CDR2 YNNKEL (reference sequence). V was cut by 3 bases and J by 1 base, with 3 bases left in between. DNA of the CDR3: TGTGCCAGCAGCCAGGGGAACACTGAAGCTTTCTTT. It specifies CASSQGNTEAFF.

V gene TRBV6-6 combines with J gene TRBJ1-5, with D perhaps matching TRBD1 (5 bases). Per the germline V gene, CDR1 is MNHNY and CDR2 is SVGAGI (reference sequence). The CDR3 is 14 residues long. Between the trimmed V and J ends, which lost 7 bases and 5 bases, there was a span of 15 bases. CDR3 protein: CASKLRDGDQPQHF. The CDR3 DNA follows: TGTGCCAGCAAACTCCGGGACGGAGATCAGCCCCAGCATTTT.

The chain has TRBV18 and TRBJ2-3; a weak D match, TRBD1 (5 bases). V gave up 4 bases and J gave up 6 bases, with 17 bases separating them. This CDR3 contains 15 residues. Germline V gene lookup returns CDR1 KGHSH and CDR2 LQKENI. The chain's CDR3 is CASSRLTADMDTQYF. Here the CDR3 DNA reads TGTGCCAGCTCACGATTGACAGCCGATATGGATACGCAGTATTTT. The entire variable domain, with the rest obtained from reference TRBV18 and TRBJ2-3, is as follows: NAGVMQNPRHLVRRRGQEARLRCSPMKGHSHVYWYRQLPEEGLKFMVYLQKENIIDESGMPKERFSAEFPKEGPSILRIQQVVRGDSAAYFCASSRLTADMDTQYFGPGTRLTVL.

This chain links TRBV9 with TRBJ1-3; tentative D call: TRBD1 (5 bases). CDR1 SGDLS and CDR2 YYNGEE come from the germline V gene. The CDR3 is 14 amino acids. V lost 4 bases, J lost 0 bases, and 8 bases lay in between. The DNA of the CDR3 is TGTGCCAGCAGCCTAGGGGTCTCTGGAAACACCATATATTTT. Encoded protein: CASSLGVSGNTIYF. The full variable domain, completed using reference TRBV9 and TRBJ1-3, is DSGVTQTPKHLITATGQRVTLRCSPRSGDLSVYWYQQSLDQGLQFLIQYYNGEERAKGNILERFSAQQFPDLHSELNLSSLELGDSALYFCASSLGVSGNTIYFGEGSWLTVV.

CDR3 protein: CASSRLQGATNEKLFF. The CDR3 nucleotides are TGTGCCAGCAGCCGCCTACAGGGGGCAACTAATGAAAAACTGTTTTTT. The chain links TRBV11-2 to TRBJ1-4, with 8 bases aligning to TRBD1. The CDR3 is 16 residues long. Germline-derived CDR1 and CDR2 are SGHAT and FQNNGV. V shed 5 bases and J 0 bases; nucleotides not matched to a gene: 5.

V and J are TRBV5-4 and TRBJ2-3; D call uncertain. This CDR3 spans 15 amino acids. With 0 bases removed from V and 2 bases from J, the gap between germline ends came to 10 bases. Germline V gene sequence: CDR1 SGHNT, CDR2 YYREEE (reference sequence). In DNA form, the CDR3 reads TGTGCCAGCAGCTTGGTTGCAGGAAACACAGATACGCAGTATTTT. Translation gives CASSLVAGNTDTQYF. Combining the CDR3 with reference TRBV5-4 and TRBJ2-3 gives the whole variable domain ETGVTQSPTHLIKTRGQQVTLRCSSQSGHNTVSWYQQALGQGPQFIFQYYREEENGRGNFPPRFSGLQFPNYSSELNVNALELDDSALYLCASSLVAGNTDTQYFGPGTRLTVL.

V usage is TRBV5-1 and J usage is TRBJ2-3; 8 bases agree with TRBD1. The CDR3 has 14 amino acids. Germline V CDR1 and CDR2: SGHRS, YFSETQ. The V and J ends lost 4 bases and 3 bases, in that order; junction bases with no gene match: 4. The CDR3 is CASSPRQGTDTQYF. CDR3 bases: TGCGCCAGCAGCCCCAGACAGGGGACAGATACGCAGTATTTT.

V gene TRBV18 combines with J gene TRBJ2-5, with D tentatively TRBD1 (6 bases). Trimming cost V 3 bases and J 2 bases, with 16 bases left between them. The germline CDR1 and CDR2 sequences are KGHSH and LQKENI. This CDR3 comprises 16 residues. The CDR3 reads CASSPYEDSGQETQYF. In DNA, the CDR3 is TGTGCCAGCTCACCCTATGAGGACAGTGGACAAGAGACCCAGTACTTC. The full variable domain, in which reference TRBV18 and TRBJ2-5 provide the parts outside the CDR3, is NAGVMQNPRHLVRRRGQEARLRCSPMKGHSHVYWYRQLPEEGLKFMVYLQKENIIDESGMPKERFSAEFPKEGPSILRIQQVVRGDSAAYFCASSPYEDSGQETQYFGPGTRLLVL.

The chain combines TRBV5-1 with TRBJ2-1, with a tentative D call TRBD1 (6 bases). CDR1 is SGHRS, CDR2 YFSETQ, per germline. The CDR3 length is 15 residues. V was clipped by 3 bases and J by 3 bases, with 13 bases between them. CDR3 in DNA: TGCGCCAGCAGCTCCGGACCGGACAGCTACAATGAGCAGTTCTTC. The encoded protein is CASSSGPDSYNEQFF. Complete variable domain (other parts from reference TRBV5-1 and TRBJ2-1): KAGVTQTPRYLIKTRGQQVTLSCSPISGHRSVSWYQQTPGQGLQFLFEYFSETQRNKGNFPGRFSGRQFSNSRSEMNVSTLELGDSALYLCASSSGPDSYNEQFFGPGTRLTVL.

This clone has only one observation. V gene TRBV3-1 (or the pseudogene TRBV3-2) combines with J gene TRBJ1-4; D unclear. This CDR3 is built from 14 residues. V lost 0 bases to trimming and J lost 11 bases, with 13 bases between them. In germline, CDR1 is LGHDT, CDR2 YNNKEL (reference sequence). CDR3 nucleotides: TGTGCCAGCAGCCAAGACCAGCTCTCCCGGAAACTGTTTTTT. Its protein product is CASSQDQLSRKLFF.

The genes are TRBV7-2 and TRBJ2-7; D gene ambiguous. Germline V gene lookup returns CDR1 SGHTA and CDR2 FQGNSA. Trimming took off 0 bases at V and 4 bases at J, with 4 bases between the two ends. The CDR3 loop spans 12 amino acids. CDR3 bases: TGTGCCAGCAGCTTAGCTGCGTACGAGCAGTACTTC. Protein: CASSLAAYEQYF.

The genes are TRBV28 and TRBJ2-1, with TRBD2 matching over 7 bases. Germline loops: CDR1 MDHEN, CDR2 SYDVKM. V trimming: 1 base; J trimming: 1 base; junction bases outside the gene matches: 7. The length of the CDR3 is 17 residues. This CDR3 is CASSLLGGRYSYNEQFF. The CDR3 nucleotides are TGTGCCAGCAGTTTATTGGGAGGGAGGTATTCCTACAATGAGCAGTTCTTC.

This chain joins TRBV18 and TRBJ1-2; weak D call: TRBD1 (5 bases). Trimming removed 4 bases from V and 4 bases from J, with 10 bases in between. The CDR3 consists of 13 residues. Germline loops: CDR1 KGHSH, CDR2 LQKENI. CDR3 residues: CASSQTDSYGYTF. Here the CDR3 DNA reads TGTGCCAGCTCACAGACAGACAGCTATGGCTACACCTTC.

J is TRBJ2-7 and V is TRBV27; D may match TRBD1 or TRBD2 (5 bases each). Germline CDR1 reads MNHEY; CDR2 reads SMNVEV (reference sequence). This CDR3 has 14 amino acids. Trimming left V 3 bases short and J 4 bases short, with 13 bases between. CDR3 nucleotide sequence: TGTGCCAGCAGTTTCTCCGGGGCCCGTTACGAGCAGTACTTC. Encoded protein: CASSFSGARYEQYF.

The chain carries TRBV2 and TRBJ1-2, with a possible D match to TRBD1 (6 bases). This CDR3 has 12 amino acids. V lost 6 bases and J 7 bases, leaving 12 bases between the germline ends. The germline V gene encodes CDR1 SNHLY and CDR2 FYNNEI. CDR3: CASRRIGGGYTF. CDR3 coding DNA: TGTGCCAGCAGGAGGATAGGGGGTGGCTACACCTTC.

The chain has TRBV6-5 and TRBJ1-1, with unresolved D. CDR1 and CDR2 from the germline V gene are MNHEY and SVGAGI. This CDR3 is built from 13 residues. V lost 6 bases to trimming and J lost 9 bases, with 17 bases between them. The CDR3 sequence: CASSSAKPVQAFF. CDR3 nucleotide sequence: TGTGCCAGCAGCTCCGCAAAGCCAGTTCAAGCTTTCTTT.

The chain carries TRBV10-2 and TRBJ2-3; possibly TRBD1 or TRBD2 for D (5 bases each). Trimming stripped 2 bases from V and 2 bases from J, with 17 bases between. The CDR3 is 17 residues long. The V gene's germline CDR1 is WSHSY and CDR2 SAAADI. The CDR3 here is CASSERGPPGNTDTQYF. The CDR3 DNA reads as TGCGCCAGCAGTGAGAGGGGCCCACCGGGGAACACAGATACGCAGTATTTT.

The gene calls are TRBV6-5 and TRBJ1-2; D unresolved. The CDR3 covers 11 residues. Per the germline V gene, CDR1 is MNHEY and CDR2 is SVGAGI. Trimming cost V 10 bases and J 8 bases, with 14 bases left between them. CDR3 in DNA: TGTGCCACCCAGCCTCTCCAGGGCTACACCTTC. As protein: CATQPLQGYTF.

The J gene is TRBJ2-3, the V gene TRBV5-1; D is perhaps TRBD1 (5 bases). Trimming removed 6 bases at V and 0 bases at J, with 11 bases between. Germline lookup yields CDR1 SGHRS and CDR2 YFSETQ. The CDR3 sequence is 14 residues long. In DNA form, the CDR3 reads TGCGCCAGCAAAGGGGCTCCTAGCACAGATACGCAGTATTTT. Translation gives CASKGAPSTDTQYF.